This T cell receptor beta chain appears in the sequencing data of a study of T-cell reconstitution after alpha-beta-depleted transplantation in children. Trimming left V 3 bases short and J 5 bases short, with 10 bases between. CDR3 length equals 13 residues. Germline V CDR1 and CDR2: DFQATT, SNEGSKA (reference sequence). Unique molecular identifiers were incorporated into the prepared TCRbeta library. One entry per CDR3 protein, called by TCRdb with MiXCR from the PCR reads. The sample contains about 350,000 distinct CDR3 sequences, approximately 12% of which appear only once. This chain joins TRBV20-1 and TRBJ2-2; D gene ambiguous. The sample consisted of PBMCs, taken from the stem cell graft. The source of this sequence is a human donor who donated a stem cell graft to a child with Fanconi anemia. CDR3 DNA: TGCAGTGCTAGGGGCTTTGGGACCGGGGAGCTGTTTTTT. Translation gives CSARGFGTGELFF.